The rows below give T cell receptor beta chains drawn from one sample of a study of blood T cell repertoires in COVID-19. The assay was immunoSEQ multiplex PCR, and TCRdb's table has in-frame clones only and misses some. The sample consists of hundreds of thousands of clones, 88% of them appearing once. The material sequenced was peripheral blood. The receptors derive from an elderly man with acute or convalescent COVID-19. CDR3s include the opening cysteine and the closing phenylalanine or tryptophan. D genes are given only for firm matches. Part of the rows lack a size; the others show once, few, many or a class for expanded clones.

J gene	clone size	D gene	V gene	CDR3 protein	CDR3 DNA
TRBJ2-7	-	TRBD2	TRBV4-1	CASSQDRALAETYEQYF	TGCGCCAGCAGCCAAGATAGAGCACTAGCGGAAACCTACGAGCAGTACTTC
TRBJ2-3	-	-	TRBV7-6	CASSKEYDPSTDTQYF	TGTGCCAGCAGCAAAGAGTACGATCCTAGCACAGATACGCAGTATTTT
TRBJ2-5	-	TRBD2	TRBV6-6	CASSSPERGAQETQYF	TGTGCCAGCAGTTCCCCAGAGCGGGGGGCCCAAGAGACCCAGTACTTC
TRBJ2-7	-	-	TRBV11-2	CASSLQQGIRYEQYF	TGTGCCAGCAGCTTGCAACAAGGAATCAGGTACGAGCAGTACTTC
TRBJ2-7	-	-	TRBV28	CASSLAIGSYEQYF	TGTGCCAGCAGCCTAGCGATCGGAAGCTACGAGCAGTACTTC
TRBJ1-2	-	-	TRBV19	CASSIDRLQGYGYTF	TGTGCCAGTAGTATAGATCGGCTCCAGGGCTATGGCTACACCTTC
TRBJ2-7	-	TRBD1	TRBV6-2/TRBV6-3	CASSQSRQGASEQYF	TGTGCCAGCAGCCAGTCGAGACAGGGGGCATCCGAGCAGTACTTC
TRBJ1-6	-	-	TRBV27	CASRVRETSPLHF	TGTGCCAGCAGGGTCAGGGAAACTTCACCCCTCCACTTT
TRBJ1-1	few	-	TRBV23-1	CASIHASREAFF	TGCGCCAGCATACACGCTTCGAGGGAAGCTTTCTTT
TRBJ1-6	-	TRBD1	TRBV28	CASSPGTGTTALHF	TGTGCCAGCAGTCCCGGGACAGGGACTACGGCCCTCCACTTT
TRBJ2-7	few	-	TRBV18	CASSPIAIGGYEQYF	TGTGCCAGCTCACCCATTGCCATAGGCGGATACGAGCAGTACTTC
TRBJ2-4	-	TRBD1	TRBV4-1	CASSQDLTGERNIQYF	TGCGCCAGCAGCCAAGATCTTACAGGGGAGAGAAACATTCAGTACTTC
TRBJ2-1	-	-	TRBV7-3	CASSLDLSSYNEQFF	TGTGCCAGCAGCTTAGACTTGTCCTCCTACAATGAGCAGTTCTTC
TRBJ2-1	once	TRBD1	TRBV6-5	CASSTGALYNEQFF	TGTGCCAGCAGCACAGGGGCTCTATACAATGAGCAGTTCTTC
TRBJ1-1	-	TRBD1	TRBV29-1	CSVADRGRTEAFF	TGCAGCGTCGCGGACAGGGGGAGGACTGAAGCTTTCTTT